This T cell receptor (beta chain) is drawn from a study of blood T cell repertoires in COVID-19. On the study more broadly: The origin of the acute and convalescent COVID-19 samples was the United States, Italy and Spain.

The germline V and J ends were trimmed by 7 bases and 6 bases, with 7 bases remaining between them. The CDR3 totals 12 residues. The V gene's germline CDR1 is MNHEY and CDR2 SMNVEV (reference sequence). Assay used: immunoSEQ multiplex PCR; TCRdb lists only in-frame clones, some missing. The sample contains around 170,000 clones, around 83% of which appear only once. This clone was counted only a few times. The clonotype originates from a middle-aged woman with acute or convalescent COVID-19. The chain carries TRBV27 and TRBJ1-6; D not resolved. Sequencing was done on a sample of peripheral blood. CDR3 bases: TGTGCCAGCACCTCTAGTAATTCACCCCTCCACTTT. Protein: CASTSSNSPLHF.